The entry below describes one TCR beta chain. Antigen: not known. Some clones are missing from TCRdb's copy, which holds only in-frame ones; the method was immunoSEQ multiplex PCR. Of roughly 80,000 clones listed, approximately 90% are singletons. Germline CDR1 is SGHDT and CDR2 is YYEEEE. CDR3 length equals 14 residues. The V segment lost 5 bases and the J segment 6 bases; nucleotides outside the gene matches: 8. The data derive from a study of T cell responses to AZD1222 COVID-19 vaccine. Study-wide points: Clonal diversity may have been underestimated in mostly white British donors.

Specimen: peripheral blood, collected on day 0 of AZD1222 vaccination. This clonotype was sampled from an adult in good health. The V and J genes are TRBV5-6 and TRBJ2-7, with 10 bases matching TRBD2. The CDR3 DNA is TGTGCCAGCAGTAACCTAGCGGGAGCGGGCGAGCAGTACTTC. Its protein product is CASSNLAGAGEQYF.